This is a list of T cell receptor beta chains from one sample in a study of shared clonotypes between healthy human individuals. Profiling relied on immunoSEQ multiplex PCR, and the TCRdb table lists in-frame clones only, not all of them. Of around 1,100,000 clones listed, approximately 80% are singletons. Sequencing was carried out using memory CD4+ T cells from PBMCs. Source of these receptors: a man between 18 and 35 years old in good health. Some clones in this sample may be carry-over from other donors' samples. The CDR3 runs from the conserved cysteine through the conserved F or W. Fields, in order: J gene, D gene, V gene, clone size, CDR3 protein, CDR3 DNA. The D gene is left open where the match is weak. Clone size, where shown, is once, few, many, or a class for clones that have expanded.

J gene: TRBJ2-3
D gene: TRBD2
V gene: TRBV4-2
clone size: few
CDR3 protein: CASSQSPGLAGGLSSTDTQYF
CDR3 DNA: TGTGCCAGCAGCCAAAGTCCGGGACTAGCGGGAGGTTTATCTAGCACAGATACGCAGTATTTT

J gene: TRBJ1-2
D gene: NA
V gene: TRBV6-1
clone size: NA
CDR3 protein: CASSYGPMITF
CDR3 DNA: TGTGCCAGCAGTTACGGTCCTATGATCACCTTC

J gene: TRBJ2-1
D gene: TRBD2
V gene: TRBV9
clone size: NA
CDR3 protein: CASSALAGVSYEQFF
CDR3 DNA: TGTGCCAGCAGCGCCCTAGCGGGAGTATCATATGAGCAGTTCTTC

J gene: TRBJ1-4
D gene: NA
V gene: TRBV30
clone size: NA
CDR3 protein: CAWARLGQGEKLFF
CDR3 DNA: TGTGCCTGGGCTCGATTAGGACAAGGCGAAAAACTGTTTTTT

J gene: TRBJ2-3
D gene: TRBD1
V gene: TRBV5-1
clone size: NA
CDR3 protein: CASAPGQGADTQYF
CDR3 DNA: TGCGCCAGCGCACCGGGACAGGGGGCCGATACGCAGTATTTT

J gene: TRBJ2-3
D gene: NA
V gene: TRBV11-1
clone size: NA
CDR3 protein: CASSQAVNTQYF
CDR3 DNA: TGTGCCAGCAGCCAGGCGGTTAATACGCAGTATTTT

J gene: TRBJ2-7
D gene: NA
V gene: TRBV5-1
clone size: NA
CDR3 protein: CASSLSGDAYEQYF
CDR3 DNA: TGCGCCAGCAGCTTGTCTGGGGATGCCTACGAGCAGTACTTC

J gene: TRBJ1-6
D gene: NA
V gene: TRBV19
clone size: once
CDR3 protein: CASSGGRNSPLHF
CDR3 DNA: TGTGCCAGTAGTGGGGGCAGGAATTCACCCCTCCACTTT

J gene: TRBJ2-2
D gene: NA
V gene: TRBV30
clone size: NA
CDR3 protein: CAWRDLTNTGELFF
CDR3 DNA: TGTGCCTGGAGGGACCTAACGAACACCGGGGAGCTGTTTTTT

J gene: TRBJ2-5
D gene: NA
V gene: TRBV4-3
clone size: NA
CDR3 protein: CASSQDGGVGETQYF
CDR3 DNA: TGCGCCAGCAGCCAAGATGGGGGAGTAGGAGAGACCCAGTACTTC

J gene: TRBJ1-1
D gene: NA
V gene: TRBV21-1
clone size: NA
CDR3 protein: CASSKGGTGSRNTEAFF
CDR3 DNA: TGTGCCAGCAGCAAAGGAGGGACAGGGTCTAGGAACACTGAAGCTTTCTTT

J gene: TRBJ1-1
D gene: TRBD1
V gene: TRBV5-1
clone size: NA
CDR3 protein: CASTTVPGQGTEAFF
CDR3 DNA: TGCGCCAGCACGACCGTCCCGGGACAGGGAACTGAAGCTTTCTTT

J gene: TRBJ2-5
D gene: NA
V gene: TRBV4-1
clone size: NA
CDR3 protein: CASSLQGVETQYF
CDR3 DNA: TGCGCCAGCAGCCTTCAGGGCGTAGAGACCCAGTACTTC

J gene: TRBJ1-3
D gene: NA
V gene: TRBV7-9
clone size: NA
CDR3 protein: CASSLDGVGNTIYF
CDR3 DNA: TGTGCCAGCAGCTTAGACGGGGTCGGAAACACCATATATTTT

J gene: TRBJ1-3
D gene: TRBD1
V gene: TRBV4-3
clone size: once
CDR3 protein: CASSPGQGVRRSGNTIYF
CDR3 DNA: TGCGCCAGCAGCCCGGGACAGGGCGTGCGACGTTCTGGAAACACCATATATTTT

J gene: TRBJ2-4
D gene: TRBD1
V gene: TRBV6-1
clone size: NA
CDR3 protein: CASSVLPGQNNIQYF
CDR3 DNA: TGTGCCAGCAGTGTACTTCCGGGACAGAATAACATTCAGTACTTC